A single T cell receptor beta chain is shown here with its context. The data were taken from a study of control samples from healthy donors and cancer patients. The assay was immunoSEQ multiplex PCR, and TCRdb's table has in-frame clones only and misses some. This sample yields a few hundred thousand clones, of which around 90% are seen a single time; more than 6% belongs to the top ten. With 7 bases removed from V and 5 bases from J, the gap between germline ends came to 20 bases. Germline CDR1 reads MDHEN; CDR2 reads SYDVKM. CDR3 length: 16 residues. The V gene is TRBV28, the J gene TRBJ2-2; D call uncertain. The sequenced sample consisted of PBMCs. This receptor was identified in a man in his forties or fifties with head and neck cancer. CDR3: CASNSRPPTMTGELFF. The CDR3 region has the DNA TGTGCCAGCAACTCCCGACCACCGACAATGACCGGGGAGCTGTTTTTT.